These T cell receptor beta chains were read from a single sample in a study of shared clonotypes between healthy human individuals. Measured with immunoSEQ multiplex PCR; TCRdb has only the in-frame clones, and not every one. The repertoire holds about 2.2 million clones, with about 93% as singletons. Sample: naive CD8+ T cells from PBMCs. Source of these receptors: a man aged 18 to 30 in good health. Some clones in this sample may be carry-over from other donors' samples. CDR3s include the opening cysteine and the closing phenylalanine or tryptophan. The D gene is left open where the match is weak. Expanded clones get a size class; other rows say once, few or many, or leave the size out.

v_gene: TRBV6-6
j_gene: TRBJ2-5
abundance: NA
d_gene: NA
CDR3nt: TGTGCCAGCAACCCAGTGGCTAGAGAGACCCAGTACTTC
CDR3aa: CASNPVARETQYF

v_gene: TRBV28
j_gene: TRBJ1-1
abundance: NA
d_gene: NA
CDR3nt: TGTGCCAGCCTTCGTCCGGGGCCATTGTTGAACACTGAAGCTTTCTTT
CDR3aa: CASLRPGPLLNTEAFF

v_gene: TRBV18
j_gene: TRBJ2-7
abundance: NA
d_gene: NA
CDR3nt: TGTGCCAGCTCCCCAGCGCGGGGAGACGAGCAGTACTTC
CDR3aa: CASSPARGDEQYF

v_gene: TRBV19
j_gene: TRBJ2-7
abundance: NA
d_gene: TRBD2
CDR3nt: TGTGCCAGTAGTATAGATCTAGCGGAGGCGTCCTACGAGCAGTACTTC
CDR3aa: CASSIDLAEASYEQYF

v_gene: TRBV19
j_gene: TRBJ2-2
abundance: NA
d_gene: NA
CDR3nt: TGTGCCAGTAGTATAGTAGTCGGGGAGCTGTTTTTT
CDR3aa: CASSIVVGELFF

v_gene: TRBV7-6
j_gene: TRBJ2-1
abundance: NA
d_gene: NA
CDR3nt: TGTGCCAGCAGCTTAGGGCAGAGAGGGTACAATGAGCAGTTCTTC
CDR3aa: CASSLGQRGYNEQFF

v_gene: TRBV27
j_gene: TRBJ1-1
abundance: NA
d_gene: NA
CDR3nt: TGTGCCAGCAGTTTAGCAGGCGGGTGGACTGAAGCTTTCTTT
CDR3aa: CASSLAGGWTEAFF

v_gene: TRBV28
j_gene: TRBJ2-7
abundance: NA
d_gene: TRBD2
CDR3nt: TGTGCCAGCGCGCCCGGACTAGGGTTTGGTTACGAGCAGTACTTC
CDR3aa: CASAPGLGFGYEQYF

v_gene: TRBV5-1
j_gene: TRBJ2-1
abundance: NA
d_gene: NA
CDR3nt: TGCGCCAGCAGACTACTAGATAGTGAGCAGTTCTTC
CDR3aa: CASRLLDSEQFF

v_gene: TRBV4-1
j_gene: TRBJ2-7
abundance: NA
d_gene: TRBD2
CDR3nt: TGCGCCAGCAGCCAAGGAGCGGGAAGCGAGCAGTACTTC
CDR3aa: CASSQGAGSEQYF

v_gene: TRBV5-1
j_gene: TRBJ2-7
abundance: NA
d_gene: TRBD2
CDR3nt: TGCGCCAGCAGCCCGACTAGCGCAACGACGTACGAGCAGTACTTC
CDR3aa: CASSPTSATTYEQYF

v_gene: TRBV9
j_gene: TRBJ2-5
abundance: NA
d_gene: NA
CDR3nt: TGTGCCAGCAGCTCCCCGACAGAGATGTACCAAGAGACCCAGTACTTC
CDR3aa: CASSSPTEMYQETQYF

v_gene: TRBV29-1
j_gene: TRBJ2-7
abundance: NA
d_gene: NA
CDR3nt: TGCAGCGTCTATGCCGGGCCTTCCTACGAGCAGTACTTC
CDR3aa: CSVYAGPSYEQYF

v_gene: TRBV7-6
j_gene: TRBJ2-7
abundance: NA
d_gene: NA
CDR3nt: TGTGCCAGCAGCCCCGGGACTGAGGATACCTACGAGCAGTACTTC
CDR3aa: CASSPGTEDTYEQYF

v_gene: TRBV4-1
j_gene: TRBJ2-3
abundance: NA
d_gene: TRBD2
CDR3nt: TGCGCCAGCAGCCAAGAGAGGACTAGGTCAGATACGCAGTATTTT
CDR3aa: CASSQERTRSDTQYF

v_gene: TRBV6-1
j_gene: TRBJ2-7
abundance: NA
d_gene: TRBD1
CDR3nt: TGTGCCAGCCCCCCCTGGCAGGGGGCCTACGAGCAGTACTTC
CDR3aa: CASPPWQGAYEQYF

v_gene: TRBV6-5
j_gene: TRBJ2-3
abundance: NA
d_gene: NA
CDR3nt: TGTGCCAGCAGTGCCACCGGGTATAGCACAGATACGCAGTATTTT
CDR3aa: CASSATGYSTDTQYF

v_gene: TRBV27
j_gene: TRBJ1-2
abundance: NA
d_gene: NA
CDR3nt: TGTGCCAGCAGTTTGGGTGGTGTAGGCCTTCGGGGTGGCTACACCTTC
CDR3aa: CASSLGGVGLRGGYTF

v_gene: TRBV11-2
j_gene: TRBJ1-2
abundance: NA
d_gene: NA
CDR3nt: TGTGCCAGCAGCTTAGATGGGAGACTCTATGGCTACACCTTC
CDR3aa: CASSLDGRLYGYTF

v_gene: TRBV28
j_gene: TRBJ1-1
abundance: NA
d_gene: NA
CDR3nt: TGTGCCAGCAGTTCAGGACGGGTGAACACTGAAGCTTTCTTT
CDR3aa: CASSSGRVNTEAFF

v_gene: TRBV19
j_gene: TRBJ1-2
abundance: once
d_gene: NA
CDR3nt: TGTGCCAGTAGTAGCACGGGGGGCCCCTATGGCTACACCTTC
CDR3aa: CASSSTGGPYGYTF

v_gene: TRBV27
j_gene: TRBJ2-2
abundance: NA
d_gene: TRBD1
CDR3nt: TGTGCCAGCAGTTTTAGACAGGGAAACACCGGGGAGCTGTTTTTT
CDR3aa: CASSFRQGNTGELFF

v_gene: TRBV19
j_gene: TRBJ1-2
abundance: NA
d_gene: TRBD1
CDR3nt: TGTGCCAGTAGTGACACCGGGACAGGGTATGAAAATGGCTACACCTTC
CDR3aa: CASSDTGTGYENGYTF

v_gene: TRBV29-1
j_gene: TRBJ2-5
abundance: NA
d_gene: NA
CDR3nt: TGCAGCGTTAGCCCCGGGACACAACCGGGAGAGACCCAGTACTTC
CDR3aa: CSVSPGTQPGETQYF

v_gene: TRBV27
j_gene: TRBJ2-5
abundance: NA
d_gene: NA
CDR3nt: TGTGCCAGCAGTTTACTCCGGGGGGCAGAGACCCAGTACTTC
CDR3aa: CASSLLRGAETQYF